This T cell receptor beta chain was captured by sequencing in a study of T cell repertoires in cytomegalovirus infection (dated by TCRdb to the late 2010s). As for the study more broadly: Donor HLA type was relevant to the analysis, because carriage of CMV infection together with the matching HLA type was indicated by public TCR beta signatures. What the research found in general, with its limitations: The ex vivo response was dominated by HLA-C-restricted CMV-specific TCR beta clonotypes, which also provided the single most frequent clonotype in two of eight donors. In both this cohort and an independent roughly 350-donor cohort, the cumulative frequency of public TCR beta family members distinguished carriers of CMV infection plus the relevant HLA type.

As concerns this clonotype: Its target antigen remains unknown. Base-call qualities are not available, and no considerably larger clone is one nucleotide away.

Looking up the germline V gene yields CDR1 ENHRY and CDR2 SYGVKD. CDR3 length: 16 amino acids, cysteine to phenylalanine. The only DNA kept is the CDR3, 48 bases in frame from the first base. V drops 0 bases and J drops 0 bases, leaving 11 bases in between. The sequencing machine was an Illumina HiSeq 1500. TCRdb's own reprocessing of the public reads used fastp at Q25 and MiXCR and kept productive beta chains. Identical CDR3 protein sequences are pooled into one entry, listed with their most common genes and DNA. The sample profile shows a few hundred thousand distinct CDR3 sequences; 15% to 20% of them were found once. The ten biggest clones cover about 11% of the sample.

This sequence uses TRBV10-3 and TRBJ1-2; D gene: possibly TRBD1, on 6 matching bases. The source of this sequence is a human donor in good health (CMV status not recorded). Some clones in this sample may be carry-over from other donors' samples. Sequencing was performed on PBMCs. The CDR3 has the sequence CAISESSRGTNYGYTF. The DNA sequence is given as TGTGCCATCAGTGAGTCAAGCAGGGGAACTAACTATGGCTACACCTTC.